Sequencing of this T cell receptor (beta chain) was carried out in a study of a mutant IDH1 vaccine in newly diagnosed glioma. Study-wide background: Patients began vaccination 4-6 weeks after radiotherapy alone, or with temozolomide cycles. Treated individuals were around 60% male and roughly 40% female, averaging 40.4 years of age. Study-level results: Evidence of vaccine-induced immune responses was documented in less than 95% of patients.

Time point defined: week 35, safety follow-up. Every vaccination contained 300 ug of the mutant IDH1 20-mer peptide and was paired with topical imiquimod. Worth noting for this clone: What it binds is not known.

Produced via immunoSEQ multiplex PCR; TCRdb's table is partial and in-frame only. The sample yields about 32,000 clones, about four fifths seen once. The CDR3 has 15 amino acids. Germline CDR1 and CDR2: SGHAT and FQNNGV. V was pared by 0 bases and J by 0 bases, with 7 bases between. This TCR was recovered from a woman younger than 35 with glioma. This chain links TRBV11-2 with TRBJ2-3; D is perhaps TRBD1 or TRBD2 (5 bases each). The specimen was PBMCs, collected from a glioma patient whose treatment included an IDH1 peptide vaccine. In DNA, the CDR3 is TGTGCCAGCAGCTTAGAAGGGGACAGCACAGATACGCAGTATTTT. This codes for CASSLEGDSTDTQYF. Filled out from reference TRBV11-2 and TRBJ2-3, the complete variable domain reads EAGVAQSPRYKIIEKRQSVAFWCNPISGHATLYWYQQILGQGPKLLIQFQNNGVVDDSQLPKDRFSAERLKGVDSTLKIQPAKLEDSAVYLCASSLEGDSTDTQYFGPGTRLTVL.